This TCR beta chain was found in a study of blood T cell repertoires in COVID-19. Germline CDR1 and CDR2: MNHGY and SAAAGT. The CDR3 has 14 residues. V lost 9 bases and J 9 bases, leaving 21 bases between the germline ends. TCRdb's copy holds only in-frame clones and misses some; the assay was immunoSEQ multiplex PCR. The repertoire has fewer than 350,000 clones, roughly 89% of them found once; the top ten carry approximately 5.2%. The V gene is TRBV6-8, the J gene TRBJ1-5, with D maybe TRBD1 (5 bases). Sequencing was carried out using PBMCs or T cells enriched from blood (not recorded which). This TCR came from a man in his fifties or sixties who had recovered from COVID-19. As DNA, the CDR3 is TGTGCCAGGAGGTGTAGGGGCCCCTCACGGCCCCAGCATTTT. Translation: CARRCRGPSRPQHF.